The 22 T cell receptor beta chains below all came from one sample that was sequenced in a study of a mutant IDH1 vaccine in newly diagnosed glioma. Their target antigens are unknown. The table came from immunoSEQ multiplex PCR; TCRdb's copy has only in-frame clones and leaves some out. The sample contains 20,000 to 25,000 clones, about four fifths of which appear only once. Time point in this sample: week 23, last vaccination. Mutant IDH1 20-mer peptide, at 300 ug, made up each vaccine dose, with topical imiquimod. This specimen was PBMCs, taken from a glioma patient whose treatment included an IDH1 peptide vaccine. The source is a man aged 25-45 years with glioma.

The chain joins TRBV13 to TRBJ2-5; D is undetermined. Per germline, CDR1 PRHDT and CDR2 FYEKMQ (reference sequence). The V gene lost 6 bases and the J gene lost 4 bases, with 15 bases spanning the gap. There are 14 residues in the CDR3. CDR3 sequence (DNA): TGTGCCAGCAGGGCGACCGGAACGGGAGAGACCCAGTACTTC. It yields the protein CASRATGTGETQYF.

The chain uses TRBV15 and TRBJ1-2; D is perhaps TRBD1 (5 bases). From germline, CDR1 is LNHNV and CDR2 YYDKDF (reference sequence). This CDR3 region has 17 residues. Trimming removed 1 base at V and 6 bases at J, with 21 bases between. The CDR3 sequence is CATSRVLRQPLKDGYTF. The CDR3 nucleotides read TGTGCCACCAGCAGAGTTCTAAGACAGCCCCTAAAGGATGGCTACACCTTC.

The chain has TRBV6-5 and TRBJ2-7; TRBD2 is a possible D gene (5 bases). Trimming took 0 bases from V and 0 from J, leaving 9 bases between them. Germline CDR1 is MNHEY and CDR2 is SVGAGI. The CDR3 contains 15 residues. CDR3 DNA sequence: TGTGCCAGCAGTTACTCTGGCGGACTCTCCTACGAGCAGTACTTC. As protein: CASSYSGGLSYEQYF.

The genes are TRBV5-5 and TRBJ1-5, with D hard to call. This CDR3 has 15 amino acids. CDR1 and CDR2 (germline): SGHKS, YYEKEE (reference sequence). Trimming removed 1 base at V and 0 bases at J, with 8 bases between. The CDR3 loop is CASSLSPNSNQPQHF. The CDR3 DNA is TGTGCCAGCAGCTTGTCACCAAATAGCAATCAGCCCCAGCATTTT. Full variable domain (rest looked up from reference TRBV5-5 and TRBJ1-5): DAGVTQSPTHLIKTRGQQVTLRCSPISGHKSVSWYQQVLGQGPQFIFQYYEKEERGRGNFPDRFSARQFPNYSSELNVNALLLGDSALYLCASSLSPNSNQPQHFGDGTRLSIL.

This sequence joins TRBV7-2 and TRBJ2-7; no reliable D call. The CDR3 consists of 13 residues. Germline CDR1 and CDR2: SGHTA and FQGNSA. Trimming removed 6 bases from V and 5 bases from J, with 14 bases in between. The CDR3 is CASSLGPPHEQYF. In DNA, the CDR3 is TGTGCCAGCAGTTTGGGCCCCCCCCACGAGCAGTACTTC.

V is TRBV19 and J is TRBJ1-1, with no clear D. The V gene lost 5 bases and the J gene lost 6 bases, with 10 bases spanning the gap. Germline V gene data show CDR1 as LNHDA and CDR2 as SQIVND (reference sequence). CDR3 size: 12 residues. CDR3 sequence: CASSPRSSEAFF. For the CDR3, the DNA is TGTGCCAGTAGTCCCCGGAGTTCTGAAGCTTTCTTT.

The chain has TRBV5-1 and TRBJ1-1; D is perhaps TRBD1 (5 bases). With 2 bases removed from V and 8 bases from J, the gap between germline ends came to 13 bases. This CDR3 region has 13 residues. CDR1 SGHRS and CDR2 YFSETQ come from the germline V gene. CDR3 DNA sequence: TGCGCCAGCAGCTTAGGACACGAAGGCGAAGCTTTCTTT. This encodes CASSLGHEGEAFF.

V gene TRBV20-1 combines with J gene TRBJ2-3; D unclear. The CDR3 extends over 11 amino acids. In germline, CDR1 is DFQATT, CDR2 SNEGSKA (reference sequence). With 5 bases removed from V and 4 bases from J, the gap between germline ends came to 7 bases. DNA of the CDR3: TGCAGTGCTGTGTCCCCAGATACGCAGTATTTT. Its translation is CSAVSPDTQYF.

V is TRBV5-4 and J is TRBJ1-1; 8 bases map to TRBD1. Trimming cost V 3 bases and J 3 bases; bases outside gene matches: 7. The CDR3 runs 15 residues. Germline V lookup: CDR1 SGHNT, CDR2 YYREEE (reference sequence). CDR3 in DNA: TGTGCCAGCAGCTCAAGACAGGGGTTGGACACTGAAGCTTTCTTT. Translation: CASSSRQGLDTEAFF.

The V gene is TRBV5-4, the J gene TRBJ2-2, with unresolved D. This CDR3 comprises 16 residues. Looked up from germline, CDR1 is SGHNT and CDR2 is YYREEE (reference sequence). V was pared by 6 bases and J by 0 bases, with 15 bases between. The CDR3 sequence is CASTLLPGANTGELFF. CDR3 nucleotide sequence: TGTGCCAGCACCCTTTTACCTGGGGCGAACACCGGGGAGCTGTTTTTT.

The chain couples TRBV6-5 to TRBJ1-4; 9 bases align to TRBD1. Germline CDR1 reads MNHEY; CDR2 reads SVGAGI. The CDR3 runs 15 residues. V shed 6 bases and J 3 bases; nucleotides not matched to a gene: 5. CDR3 DNA: TGTGCCAGCAGGCCGGGACAGGGTTCTAATGAAAAACTGTTTTTT. This gives the protein CASRPGQGSNEKLFF.

This clone was observed once. The chain's CDR3 is CASSPGTANTGELFF. CDR3 in DNA: TGTGCCAGCTCGCCCGGGACAGCGAACACCGGGGAGCTGTTTTTT. V is TRBV18 and J is TRBJ2-2, with 7 bases fitting TRBD1. V was pared by 6 bases and J by 0 bases, with 4 bases of the junction left unmatched. The CDR3 runs to 15 residues. In germline, CDR1 is KGHSH, CDR2 LQKENI. The entire variable domain, with the rest obtained from reference TRBV18 and TRBJ2-2, is as follows: NAGVMQNPRHLVRRRGQEARLRCSPMKGHSHVYWYRQLPEEGLKFMVYLQKENIIDESGMPKERFSAEFPKEGPSILRIQQVVRGDSAAYFCASSPGTANTGELFFGEGSRLTVL.

The J gene is TRBJ1-1, the V gene TRBV2, with TRBD1 matching 8 bases. The ends lost 6 bases at V and 4 bases at J; junction bases unmatched: 10. Germline V gives CDR1 SNHLY, CDR2 FYNNEI. The CDR3 sequence is 15 residues long. Written as DNA, the CDR3 is TGTGCCAGCAGAGCTTTGGACAGGGCGCGCACTGAAGCTTTCTTT. Its translation: CASRALDRARTEAFF.

The chain has TRBV25-1 and TRBJ2-7; 9 nucleotides align to TRBD2. Unmatched junction bases numbered 12, after V lost 3 bases and J lost 3 bases. The CDR3 spans 17 residues. Germline CDR1 is MGHDK and CDR2 is SYGVNS. The CDR3 here is CASSEDLSAGGGYEQYF. The CDR3 region has the DNA TGTGCCAGCAGTGAGGACCTAAGCGCGGGAGGGGGCTACGAGCAGTACTTC.

The chain employs TRBV5-1 and TRBJ1-2; D perhaps matches TRBD1 (6 bases). The germline V gene has CDR1 SGHRS and CDR2 YFSETQ. Trimming shortened V by 6 bases and J by 4 bases, and 13 bases separated the two germline ends. The CDR3 runs to 13 residues. CDR3 sequence: CASTETGAYGYTF. In nucleotides, the CDR3 is TGCGCCAGCACCGAGACAGGAGCCTATGGCTACACCTTC.

The rearrangement links TRBV30 to TRBJ2-7; D is perhaps TRBD2 (7 bases). CDR3 length equals 16 residues. Germline CDR1 is GTSNPN and CDR2 is SVGIG (reference sequence). V was shortened by 2 bases and J by 0 bases, with 17 bases between the two germline ends. The CDR3 sequence is CAWSYPRGGRSYEQYF. The DNA for the CDR3 is TGTGCCTGGAGTTACCCGAGGGGGGGGCGCTCCTACGAGCAGTACTTC.

The genes are TRBV5-1 and TRBJ1-3; TRBD1 might be the D (5 bases). The CDR3 length is 15 residues. The germline V and J ends were trimmed by 1 base and 3 bases, with 11 bases remaining between them. Germline V gene data show CDR1 as SGHRS and CDR2 as YFSETQ. Here the CDR3 reads CASSLSQGGGNTIYF. CDR3 bases: TGCGCCAGCAGCTTGAGCCAGGGTGGTGGAAACACCATATATTTT.

The V and J genes are TRBV2 and TRBJ2-5; perhaps TRBD2 as D (6 bases). The V gene's germline CDR1 is SNHLY and CDR2 FYNNEI. V was cut by 0 bases and J by 7 bases, with 15 bases left in between. The CDR3 covers 15 residues. CDR3 DNA: TGTGCCAGCAGTGAAGCGCTTACCCTGGGGGGGACCCAGTACTTC. It translates to CASSEALTLGGTQYF.

The genes are TRBV7-2 and TRBJ2-7; tentative D call: TRBD1 (6 bases). Germline values: CDR1 SGHTA, CDR2 FQGNSA. There are 13 residues in the CDR3. Trimming shortened V by 0 bases and J by 4 bases, and 7 bases separated the two germline ends. The CDR3 is CASSLAGGYEQYF. Written as DNA, the CDR3 is TGTGCCAGCAGCTTAGCAGGGGGATACGAGCAGTACTTC.

The V and J genes are TRBV7-9 and TRBJ1-1, with D possibly TRBD1 on 5 matching bases. The germline V gene encodes CDR1 SEHNR and CDR2 FQNEAQ (reference sequence). This CDR3 has 14 amino acids. V was cut by 5 bases and J by 1 base, with 11 bases left in between. The CDR3 sequence: CASSAGRENTEAFF. For the CDR3, the DNA is TGTGCCAGCAGCGCGGGACGGGAGAACACTGAAGCTTTCTTT.

The chain couples TRBV21-1 to TRBJ2-7; the table's D call, TRBD1, has no DNA check behind it. TRBV21-1 is a pseudogene. The CDR3 loop spans 14 amino acids. CDR3 bases: TGTGCCAGCAGCAACGGCAGGGTGGCCCACGAGCAGTACTTC. This translates into CASSNGRVAHEQYF.

This sequence joins TRBV18 and TRBJ1-5; 8 nucleotides align to TRBD1. Per germline, CDR1 KGHSH and CDR2 LQKENI. The V and J ends lost 3 bases and 5 bases, in that order; junction bases with no gene match: 0. The CDR3 has 13 residues. The CDR3 protein is CASSPTGDQPQHF. CDR3 sequence (DNA): TGTGCCAGCTCACCGACAGGGGATCAGCCCCAGCATTTT.